This TCR beta chain came from a study of OX40 agonist ivuxolimab in advanced cancers. Background for the entire study: Ivuxolimab was an agonistic, fully human IgG2 monoclonal antibody directed against OX40 (CD134), a costimulatory receptor. Intravenous ivuxolimab was administered to patients every 2 weeks at six dose levels: 0.01, 0.1, 0.3, 1.5, 3 and 10 mg/kg. Of the approximately 50 patients in dose escalation, 19 had hepatocellular carcinoma, some 15 had melanoma, 9 had renal cell carcinoma and 9 had head and neck cancer. Partial responses were achieved by three dose-escalation patients, of whom one had hepatocellular carcinoma and two had cutaneous melanoma. A male proportion of roughly 80% and a mean age of 60 years, ranging from 23 to 79, were recorded for the dose-escalation cohort. The monotherapy dose-escalation portion (N ≈ 52 patients) of the phase I ivuxolimab trial is reported in the paper. The point of sequencing TCRbeta in the periphery was to test whether ivuxolimab changed TCR sequence diversity and drove clonal T-cell expansion. Patients were allowed to have had prior anti-PD-1, anti-PD-L1 or anti-CTLA-4 therapy, and around 43% of the dose-escalation patients had been treated with checkpoint inhibitors.

In the case of this clone: What antigen it recognizes has not been identified. Base quality data are lacking; no much larger clone is found one base away.

The trial excluded patients who had a history of autoimmune disease or who were on systemic immunosuppression. Peripheral blood for TCR sequencing was collected from all dose cohorts at baseline, on cycle 4 day 1, and on cycle 7 day 1. Samples came from an open-label, multicenter, first-in-human phase I dose-escalation trial of ivuxolimab. Adults with locally advanced or metastatic head and neck squamous cell, hepatocellular, melanoma or renal cell carcinoma were enrolled in the trial. Before TCR sequencing, CD4+ T cells and CD8+ T cells from peripheral blood were sorted into separate populations. To sequence the TCRbeta CDR3 region, genomic DNA was isolated from the sorted cells. The immunoSEQ Assay was used for sequencing of TCRbeta CDR3 regions. The table was pulled from immuneACCESS by TCRdb, which kept in-frame rearrangements only. Such tables lose some clones; where checked, under half of the loss comes from unresolved V genes, and the rest has no known cause. This sample is represented by over 55,000 clones; approximately 80% of them were singletons. 2% to 3% of the sample comes from the top ten.

What the study reported, not specific to this receptor: In partial responders in the 0.1-3.0 mg/kg groups, normalized peripheral clonal expansion was found to be among the lowest, especially among CD8+ T cells. Low levels of normalized T-cell clonal expansion were also seen in some nonresponding patients. Clonal expansion of both CD4+ and CD8+ blood T cells was observed from baseline to week 6 at doses 0.1 to 3.0 mg/kg. After ivuxolimab, expanded clones were on average more numerous among CD8+ T cells than among CD4+ T cells. The antigen specificity of the peripheral T cells that underwent clonal expansion was not determined.

Measured from the cysteine to the phenylalanine, the CDR3 is 15 residues long. The DNA shown is the 45-base CDR3, in frame from base 1. The germline V gene (reference sequence) provides CDR1 LNHDA and CDR2 SQIVND. V is clipped by 3 bases and J by 0 bases, and the sequence between their germline boundaries is 9 bases long. The V and J genes are TRBV19 and TRBJ1-3; a tentative D call is TRBD1 (6 bases match). The receptor comes from an adult with an advanced solid tumor such as melanoma, head and neck, liver or kidney cancer. Material: CD4+ or CD8+ T cells sorted from blood, obtained in a trial of the OX40 agonist ivuxolimab. CDR3 protein: CASSMTGRSGNTIYF. The nucleotide sequence reads as follows: TGTGCCAGTAGTATGACAGGACGCTCTGGAAACACCATATATTTT.